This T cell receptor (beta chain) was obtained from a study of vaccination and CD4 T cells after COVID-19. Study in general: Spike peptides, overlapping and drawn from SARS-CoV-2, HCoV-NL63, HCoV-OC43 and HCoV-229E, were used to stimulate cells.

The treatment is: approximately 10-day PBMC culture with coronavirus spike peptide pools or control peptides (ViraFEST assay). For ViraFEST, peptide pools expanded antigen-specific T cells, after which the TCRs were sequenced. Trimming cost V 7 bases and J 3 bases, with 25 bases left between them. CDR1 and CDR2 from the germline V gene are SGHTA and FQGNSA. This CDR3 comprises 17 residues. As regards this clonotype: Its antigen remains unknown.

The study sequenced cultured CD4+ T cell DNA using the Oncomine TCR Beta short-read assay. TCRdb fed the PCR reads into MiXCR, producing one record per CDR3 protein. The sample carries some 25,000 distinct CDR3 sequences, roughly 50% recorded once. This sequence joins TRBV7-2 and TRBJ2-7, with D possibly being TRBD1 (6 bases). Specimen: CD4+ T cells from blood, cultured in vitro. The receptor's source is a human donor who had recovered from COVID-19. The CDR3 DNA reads TGTGCCAGCAACCCTCCCCCCCGGCCAGGGGTAAGCTACGAGCAGTACTTC. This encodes CASNPPPRPGVSYEQYF.